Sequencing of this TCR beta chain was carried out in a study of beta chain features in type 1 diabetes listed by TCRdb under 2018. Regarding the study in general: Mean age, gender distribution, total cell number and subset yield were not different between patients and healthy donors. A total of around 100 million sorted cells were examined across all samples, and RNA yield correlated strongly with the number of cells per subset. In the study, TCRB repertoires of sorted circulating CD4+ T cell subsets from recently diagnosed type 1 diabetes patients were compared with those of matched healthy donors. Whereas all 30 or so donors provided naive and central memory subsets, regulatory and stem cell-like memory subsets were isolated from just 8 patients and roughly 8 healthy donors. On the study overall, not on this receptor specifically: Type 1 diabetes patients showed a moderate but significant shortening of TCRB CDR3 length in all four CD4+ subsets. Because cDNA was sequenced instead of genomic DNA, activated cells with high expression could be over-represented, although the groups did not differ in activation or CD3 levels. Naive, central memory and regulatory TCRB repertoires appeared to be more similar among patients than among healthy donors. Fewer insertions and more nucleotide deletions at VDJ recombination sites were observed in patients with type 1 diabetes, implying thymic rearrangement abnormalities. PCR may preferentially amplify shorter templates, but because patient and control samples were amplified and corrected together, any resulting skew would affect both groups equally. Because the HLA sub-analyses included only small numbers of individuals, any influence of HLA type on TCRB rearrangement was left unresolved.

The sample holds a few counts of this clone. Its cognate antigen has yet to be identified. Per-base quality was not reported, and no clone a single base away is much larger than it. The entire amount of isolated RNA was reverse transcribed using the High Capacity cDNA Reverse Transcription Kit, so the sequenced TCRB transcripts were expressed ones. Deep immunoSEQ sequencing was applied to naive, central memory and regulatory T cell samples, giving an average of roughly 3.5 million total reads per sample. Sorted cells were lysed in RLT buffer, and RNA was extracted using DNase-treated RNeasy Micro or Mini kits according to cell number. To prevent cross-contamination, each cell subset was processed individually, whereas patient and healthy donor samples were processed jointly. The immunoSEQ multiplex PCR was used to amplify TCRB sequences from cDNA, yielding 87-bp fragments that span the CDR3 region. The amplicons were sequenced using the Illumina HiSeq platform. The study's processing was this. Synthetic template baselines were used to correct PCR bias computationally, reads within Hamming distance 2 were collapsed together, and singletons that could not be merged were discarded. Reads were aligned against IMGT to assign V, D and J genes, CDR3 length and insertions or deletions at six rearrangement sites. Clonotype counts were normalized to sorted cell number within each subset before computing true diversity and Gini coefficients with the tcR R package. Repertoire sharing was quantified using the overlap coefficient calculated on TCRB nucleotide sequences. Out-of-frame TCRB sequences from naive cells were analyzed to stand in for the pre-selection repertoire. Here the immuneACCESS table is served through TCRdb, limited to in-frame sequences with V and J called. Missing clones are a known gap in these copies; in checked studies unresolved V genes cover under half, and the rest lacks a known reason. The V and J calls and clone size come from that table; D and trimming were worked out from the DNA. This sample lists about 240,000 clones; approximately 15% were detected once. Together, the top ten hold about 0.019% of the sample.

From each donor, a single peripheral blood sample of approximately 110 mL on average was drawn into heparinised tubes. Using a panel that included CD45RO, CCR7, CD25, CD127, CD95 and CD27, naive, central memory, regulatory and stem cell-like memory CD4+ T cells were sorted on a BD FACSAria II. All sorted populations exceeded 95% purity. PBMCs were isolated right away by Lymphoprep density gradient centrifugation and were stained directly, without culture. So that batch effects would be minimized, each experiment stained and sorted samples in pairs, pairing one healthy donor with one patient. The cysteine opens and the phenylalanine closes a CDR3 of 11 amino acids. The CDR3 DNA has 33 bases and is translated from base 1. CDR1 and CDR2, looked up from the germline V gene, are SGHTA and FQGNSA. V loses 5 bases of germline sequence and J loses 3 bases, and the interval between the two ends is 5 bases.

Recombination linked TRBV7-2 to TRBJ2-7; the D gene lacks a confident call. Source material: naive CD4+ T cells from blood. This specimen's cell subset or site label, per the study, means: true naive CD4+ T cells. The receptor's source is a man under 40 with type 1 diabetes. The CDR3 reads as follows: CASSPGYEQYF. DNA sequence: TGTGCCAGCAGCCCGGGCTACGAGCAGTACTTC.